The 14 T cell receptor beta chains in this list originate from one sample, sequenced in a study of blood T cell repertoires in COVID-19. Measured with immunoSEQ multiplex PCR; TCRdb has only the in-frame clones, and not every one. In the table there are approximately 190,000 clones, around 80% of which are singletons. The sample comprised peripheral blood. The receptors originated from a man aged 30 to 39 with active or convalescent COVID-19.

CDR3 loop: CASTPGQGSYNEQFF. The CDR3 coding sequence is TGCGCCAGCACTCCGGGACAGGGCTCCTACAATGAGCAGTTCTTC. The rearrangement links TRBV5-1 to TRBJ2-1; 9 bases are a match to TRBD1. The CDR3 spans 15 residues. In germline, CDR1 is SGHRS, CDR2 YFSETQ. Germline trimming cut 6 bases from V and 0 bases from J; bases unmatched to any gene: 4.

The V call is TRBV7-2, the J call TRBJ2-5, with 8 bases aligning to TRBD2. The CDR3 contains 13 residues. Germline assignment: CDR1 SGHTA and CDR2 FQGNSA. Trimming removed 7 bases from V and 6 bases from J; junction bases left unmatched: 7. CDR3 coding DNA: TGTGCCAGCACCACCGGGGGGGGAAAGACCCAGTACTTC. Translating gives CASTTGGGKTQYF.

The rearrangement links TRBV9 to TRBJ1-3, with 8 positions matching TRBD1. Trimming took 0 bases from V and 2 from J; bases not matched to a gene: 4. The germline V gene encodes CDR1 SGDLS and CDR2 YYNGEE. This CDR3 is built from 16 residues. The CDR3 loop reads CASSVGLTGAGNTIYF. CDR3 bases: TGTGCCAGCAGCGTAGGGCTGACAGGGGCTGGAAACACCATATATTTT.

The J gene is TRBJ1-1, the V gene TRBV27; no clear D. Trimming shortened V by 8 bases and J by 0 bases, and 10 bases separated the two germline ends. Germline loops: CDR1 MNHEY, CDR2 SMNVEV (reference sequence). The CDR3 sequence is 13 residues long. The CDR3 reads CASAKGVNTEAFF. DNA for the CDR3: TGTGCCAGCGCGAAGGGAGTGAACACTGAAGCTTTCTTT.

This chain joins TRBV4-1 and TRBJ2-3, with TRBD2 identical over 14 bases. Germline V gene lookup returns CDR1 MGHRA and CDR2 YSYEKL. The CDR3 covers 20 residues. J was trimmed by 3 bases and V by 1 base; bases with no gene match: 12. This chain's CDR3 is CASSQGRGTSGGLRTDTQYF. The CDR3 DNA sequence: TGCGCCAGCAGCCAAGGAAGGGGGACTAGCGGGGGCCTACGGACAGATACGCAGTATTTT.

The chain couples TRBV7-3 to TRBJ1-1; tentative D call: TRBD1 (6 bases). Trimming removed 0 bases from V and 0 bases from J, with 8 bases in between. The CDR3 is made up of 15 amino acids. CDR1 and CDR2 (germline): SGHTA, FQGTGA. The CDR3 bases are TGTGCCAGCAGCTTAACGACAGGTTTGAACACTGAAGCTTTCTTT. This encodes CASSLTTGLNTEAFF. The entire variable domain, with the rest obtained from reference TRBV7-3 and TRBJ1-1, is as follows: GAGVSQTPSNKVTEKGKYVELRCDPISGHTALYWYRQSLGQGPEFLIYFQGTGAADDSGLPNDRFFAVRPEGSVSTLKIQRTERGDSAVYLCASSLTTGLNTEAFFGQGTRLTVV.

The chain uses TRBV6-5 and TRBJ1-5; the D gene is possibly TRBD1 (5 bases). Between the trimmed V and J ends, which lost 2 bases and 6 bases, there was a span of 11 bases. The CDR3 has 14 amino acids. The germline gives CDR1 MNHEY, CDR2 SVGAGI. The CDR3 here is CASSYKGFGQPQHF. The CDR3 nucleotides are TGTGCCAGCAGTTACAAGGGGTTCGGTCAGCCCCAGCATTTT.

The chain combines TRBV3-1 (or the pseudogene TRBV3-2) with TRBJ1-3; D is unresolved. Trimming took 1 base from V and 8 from J, leaving 12 bases between them. CDR3 length equals 14 residues. Germline loops: CDR1 LGHDT, CDR2 YNNKEL (reference sequence). CDR3 region: CASSQVGGIDTIYF. The CDR3, as DNA: TGTGCCAGCAGCCAAGTAGGAGGGATCGACACCATATATTTT.

The gene calls are TRBV24-1 and TRBJ1-1; tentative D call: TRBD1 (6 bases). Germline V gene sequence: CDR1 KGHDR, CDR2 SFDVKD. CDR3 length: 14 amino acids. V gave up 7 bases and J gave up 0 bases, with 11 bases separating them. DNA of the CDR3: TGTGCCACCAGAGAGACAGGTATGAACACTGAAGCTTTCTTT. Its protein is CATRETGMNTEAFF.

This clone showed up just once. The chain carries TRBV5-1 and TRBJ1-3, with a possible D match to TRBD1 (5 bases). This CDR3 spans 14 amino acids. CDR1 is SGHRS, CDR2 YFSETQ, per germline. The V end lost 2 bases, the J end lost 5 bases, and 11 bases lay between the germline ends. The CDR3 sequence: CASSFPGERNTIYF. The CDR3 coding sequence is TGCGCCAGCAGCTTCCCGGGGGAAAGAAACACCATATATTTT.

This sequence joins TRBV6-5 and TRBJ1-5; 7 bases align to TRBD1. The CDR3 runs to 15 residues. J gave up 4 bases and V 6 bases, and 9 bases lay outside the gene matches. Germline-derived CDR1 and CDR2 are MNHEY and SVGAGI. This CDR3 is CASSRDREGNQPQHF. In nucleotides, the CDR3 is TGTGCCAGCAGCCGCGACAGGGAAGGGAATCAGCCCCAGCATTTT.

The chain carries TRBV28 and TRBJ2-7, with D perhaps matching TRBD2 (7 bases). Looked up from germline, CDR1 is MDHEN and CDR2 is SYDVKM. The CDR3 is 15 amino acids. The germline V and J ends were trimmed by 8 bases and 0 bases, with 17 bases remaining between them. CDR3 in DNA: TGTGCCAGCGGGGGGGGGACAACAAGCTCCTACGAGCAGTACGTC. It encodes CASGGGTTSSYEQYV.

J is TRBJ1-5 and V is TRBV19; the match to TRBD1 covers 7 bases. Germline trimming cut 5 bases from V and 4 bases from J; bases unmatched to any gene: 8. Germline-derived CDR1 and CDR2 are LNHDA and SQIVND (reference sequence). The CDR3 covers 15 residues. The CDR3 sequence is CASSEDGQVNQPQHF. In nucleotides, the CDR3 is TGTGCCAGTAGTGAGGATGGACAGGTAAATCAGCCCCAGCATTTT.

The chain links TRBV6-8 to TRBJ2-7; 10 bases align to TRBD2. The CDR3 consists of 15 residues. Germline lookup yields CDR1 MNHGY and CDR2 SAAAGT. The V and J ends lost 4 bases and 0 bases, in that order; junction bases with no gene match: 3. CDR3 in DNA: TGTGCCAGCAGTTCAATAGCGGGGGGCTCCTACGAGCAGTACGTC. This codes for CASSSIAGGSYEQYV.